The entry below gives a single T cell receptor (beta chain) sequence along with its context. In the study's own analysis: Reference gene primer amplification in the assay estimated nucleated cell counts. The repertoire was sequenced with immunoSEQ multiplex PCR; TCRdb's copy has only in-frame clones and lacks some. V, J and clone size were drawn from that table, and D and trimming were deduced from the DNA. Of approximately 500,000 clones in the sample, around 90% were seen once. These data come from a study of blood T cell repertoires in COVID-19. Study in general: Collection of acute and convalescent COVID-19 samples took place in the United States, Italy and Spain. In each case, the material was cDNA or gDNA derived from T cells, B-cell-depleted T cells, or PBMCs.

Patients at the Seattle site were enrolled during active infection and followed longitudinally. This clonotype was obtained from a woman aged 45-60 years with COVID-19, enrolled during active disease. The specimen was peripheral blood.

DNA of the CDR3: TGTGCCAGCAGAGTACAGGGGGCGGGTGAAAAACTGTTTTTT. Translating it yields CASRVQGAGEKLFF. The chain couples TRBV28 to TRBJ1-4, with 9 bases fitting TRBD1. The germline V gene encodes CDR1 MDHEN and CDR2 SYDVKM. Trimming removed 6 bases from V and 7 bases from J; junction bases left unmatched: 6. This CDR3 is built from 14 residues. Full variable domain (rest looked up from reference TRBV28 and TRBJ1-4): DVKVTQSSRYLVKRTGEKVFLECVQDMDHENMFWYRQDPGLGLRLIYFSYDVKMKEKGDIPEGYSVSREKKERFSLILESASTNQTSMYLCASRVQGAGEKLFFGSGTQLSVL.